This TCR beta chain was sequenced during a study of lymphopenia after photon versus proton radiotherapy. Remarks on this clone: Antigen unknown.

Study-wide results and caveats: Post-nadir diversity loss with photons came from oligoclonal expansion, particularly CD8+ Temra cells. Relative stability marked proton patients; photon patients lost diversity and naive cells.

Assay used: immunoSEQ multiplex PCR; TCRdb lists only in-frame clones, some missing. The sample holds tens of thousands of clones, approximately 88% seen once. This CDR3 has 15 residues. Trimming cost V 2 bases and J 7 bases; bases outside gene matches: 4. CDR1 is SGHTA and CDR2 is FQGNSA in the germline V gene. Sample: peripheral blood, taken from a patient treated with proton-based radiotherapy. The chain uses TRBV7-2 and TRBJ1-4; 10 nucleotides agree with TRBD1. This receptor was taken from a man between 60 and 75 years old with pancreatic cancer. Here the CDR3 DNA reads TGTGCCAGCAGCTTAATAGGGACAGGGGTTGAAAAACTGTTTTTT. It translates to CASSLIGTGVEKLFF.